The rows below give T cell receptor beta chains drawn from one sample of a study of T cells in Graves' hyperthyroidism and ophthalmopathy. TCRdb processed the multiplex PCR reads anew with MiXCR; each CDR3 protein has one entry. The repertoire consists of a few hundred thousand distinct CDR3 sequences, with about 13% occurring once and the leading ten covering around 21%. The sequencing input was blood. These receptors came from a man in his thirties or forties with Graves' hyperthyroidism that later progressed to Graves' ophthalmopathy. Both conserved end residues are part of each CDR3.

TRBV20-1	CSVTGTGYDEQFF
TRBV4-1	CASSRHPSGGTGGHYEQYF
TRBV2	CASRGDRGGQPQHF
TRBV12-3/TRBV12-4	CASSLMETSEEQYF
TRBV7-9	CASSFFPTGYGSHYGYTF
TRBV27	CASSFGQSGTEAFF
TRBV29-1	CSVLGRVTGELFF
TRBV18	CASSQTSQETQYF
TRBV3-1	CASSQGWGSGGGTQYF
TRBV4-2	CASSQGDRNFLGTEAFF
TRBV15	CATSPHPGTSGGADTQYF
TRBV12-5	CASGLVVGPVNQPQHF
TRBV12-5	CASGLPQAGDYGYTF
TRBV15	CATSREAGNQPQHF
TRBV11-2	CASSLDPGLAGIPDTQYF
TRBV9	CASSVAGAGGVGNEQFF
TRBV7-9	CASTPGTQETQYF
TRBV3-1	CASSQAWMIDNEQYF
TRBV9	CASSVAGGARETQYF
TRBV7-7	CASSPGSSPHNEQFF
TRBV10-1	CASSPTSGGYNEQFF
TRBV6-1	CASIPGENTEAFF
TRBV24-1	CATSDRTGGTEKLFF
TRBV10-3	CAISESRGGTEAFF
TRBV12-3/TRBV12-4	CASSPGQVDGTEAFF
TRBV12-5	CASGLVRGNQPQHF
TRBV29-1	CSVGSGANTEAFF
TRBV18	CASSPLPTYEQYF